The next 12 T cell receptor beta chains were all read from a single sample in a study of blood T cell repertoires in COVID-19. Produced via immunoSEQ multiplex PCR; TCRdb's table is partial and in-frame only. The repertoire holds about 46,000 clones, about 90% seen once, with approximately 11% in the top ten. The specimen sequenced was peripheral blood. The receptors derive from a human donor with active COVID-19. The donor label of this sample is uncertain.

The chain links TRBV5-1 to TRBJ1-2, with a weak D call TRBD1 (5 bases). This CDR3 region has 12 residues. The ends were cut back, 0 bases at V and 8 bases at J, with 8 bases in the middle. The V gene's germline CDR1 is SGHRS and CDR2 YFSETQ. CDR3 nucleotides: TGCGCCAGCAGCTTGGCGGGGGAAGGCTACACCTTC. Its translation is CASSLAGEGYTF.

The chain recombines TRBV5-1 with TRBJ2-1; 10 bases line up with TRBD2. This CDR3 is 15 amino acids long. Looked up from germline, CDR1 is SGHRS and CDR2 is YFSETQ. Unmatched junction bases numbered 5, after V lost 0 bases and J lost 8 bases. CDR3 protein: CASSLELAGRHEQFF. In nucleotides, the CDR3 is TGCGCCAGCAGCTTGGAACTAGCGGGACGGCATGAGCAGTTCTTC.

This clone showed up just once. This rearrangement joins TRBV15 to TRBJ1-2; D possibly corresponds to TRBD1 (5 bases). The CDR3 is 16 amino acids. The V end lost 0 bases, the J end lost 8 bases, and 19 bases lay between the germline ends. The V gene's germline CDR1 is LNHNV and CDR2 YYDKDF (reference sequence). The CDR3 DNA reads TGTGCCACCAGCAGAGATCTCCGGGCCGGGGGTTGGGGCTACACCTTC. It encodes CATSRDLRAGGWGYTF.

The rearrangement uses TRBV5-1 and TRBJ2-6; 8 bases line up with TRBD1. The CDR3 consists of 16 residues. Germline CDR1 and CDR2: SGHRS and YFSETQ. The V gene end was trimmed by 5 bases and the J gene end by 4 bases; junction bases not matched to a gene: 8. CDR3 bases: TGCGCCAGCAGTCAGTTAGGACAGGGAGGGGCCAACGTCCTGACTTTC. Its translation is CASSQLGQGGANVLTF.

The chain links TRBV6-5 to TRBJ1-5; 9 positions agree with TRBD1. J gave up 5 bases and V 6 bases, and 5 bases lay outside the gene matches. This CDR3 contains 14 residues. Germline lookup yields CDR1 MNHEY and CDR2 SVGAGI. DNA of the CDR3: TGTGCCAGCAGCGAGAACAGGGGGCATCAGCCCCAGCATTTT. Encoded protein: CASSENRGHQPQHF.

This rearrangement joins TRBV7-8 to TRBJ2-5, with D possibly TRBD1 on 5 matching bases. Germline V gene data show CDR1 as SGHVS and CDR2 as FQNEAQ. The CDR3 has 14 residues. V lost 3 bases and J lost 4, with 12 bases in between. The CDR3, as DNA: TGTGCCAGCAGCTTTCTAAGGGGCCCAGAGACCCAGTACTTC. Encoded protein: CASSFLRGPETQYF.

The V call is TRBV28, the J call TRBJ2-7; D perhaps matches TRBD2 (5 bases). The V gene's germline CDR1 is MDHEN and CDR2 SYDVKM. Trimming pared 6 bases from V and 7 bases from J, leaving 13 bases between. The CDR3 extends over 12 amino acids. In DNA, the CDR3 is TGTGCCAGCAGAGGGCGGGCTTGGGAGCAGTACTTC. This gives the protein CASRGRAWEQYF.

The V and J genes are TRBV3-1 (or the pseudogene TRBV3-2) and TRBJ2-7; no reliable D call. Trimming stripped 0 bases from V and 4 bases from J, with 7 bases between. This CDR3 contains 13 residues. Looked up from germline, CDR1 is LGHDT and CDR2 is YNNKEL (reference sequence). CDR3 DNA sequence: TGTGCCAGCAGCCAAGAATACAGATACGAGCAGTACTTC. Its protein is CASSQEYRYEQYF.

A note on this clone: Germline is not matched at one junction end, which may reflect a read error. The chain combines TRBV7-7 with TRBJ2-5; 14 positions match TRBD2. The germline V gene encodes CDR1 SSHAT and CDR2 FNYEAQ (reference sequence). The CDR3 runs to 15 residues. CDR3 coding DNA: TGTGCTAGCAGCTTAGCCCTGACTAGCGGGGGGGCACGGTACTTC. Translated: CASSLALTSGGARYF.

The genes are TRBV9 and TRBJ1-2, with 11 bases identical to TRBD1. The CDR3 contains 14 residues. V lost 2 bases and J lost 6; bases outside the gene matches: 3. Germline V CDR1 and CDR2: SGDLS, YYNGEE. The CDR3 region has the DNA TGTGCCAGCAGCGTTGGACAGGGGGCGCATGGCTACACCTTC. Translating gives CASSVGQGAHGYTF.

The gene calls are TRBV2 and TRBJ2-7, with 7 bases fitting TRBD1. Germline V gene data show CDR1 as SNHLY and CDR2 as FYNNEI. Trimming at V came to 2 bases and at J to 9 bases, leaving 10 bases not matched to a gene. This CDR3 is built from 14 residues. CDR3 sequence reads: CASSESGQPWWQYF. CDR3 coding DNA: TGTGCCAGCAGTGAATCGGGACAGCCCTGGTGGCAGTACTTC.

This clone was counted once. The chain combines TRBV5-8 with TRBJ2-7; D possibly corresponds to TRBD1 (5 bases). This CDR3 has 16 residues. Germline V gives CDR1 SGHTS, CDR2 YDEGEE. V was shortened by 2 bases and J by 1 base, with 16 bases between the two germline ends. CDR3 sequence reads: CASSLLRGAGSYEQYF. CDR3 nucleotide sequence: TGTGCCAGCAGCTTATTACGTGGGGCAGGTTCCTACGAGCAGTACTTC.